Listed here are 22 T cell receptor beta chains from one sample, sequenced in a study of shared clonotypes between healthy human individuals. The data were produced by immunoSEQ multiplex PCR, yet TCRdb's version contains in-frame clones alone and is incomplete. The repertoire holds around 1.1 million clones, with approximately 80% as singletons. The material sequenced was memory CD4+ T cells from PBMCs. The subset is: CD45RA-negative fraction. These receptors were obtained from a man younger than 35 in good health. Some clones in this sample may be carry-over from other donors' samples.

This clone was seen a single time. As DNA, the CDR3 is TGCGCCAGCAGCCAAGCCCGTCCTAGCGGGAGCGAGCAGTACTTC. Translating gives CASSQARPSGSEQYF. The genes are TRBV4-1 and TRBJ2-7; the match to TRBD2 covers 10 bases. The CDR3 length is 15 residues. Germline trimming cut 1 base from V and 6 bases from J; bases unmatched to any gene: 6. From germline, CDR1 is MGHRA and CDR2 YSYEKL.

The J gene is TRBJ2-7, the V gene TRBV7-3; 13 nucleotides match TRBD2. The germline V gene has CDR1 SGHTA and CDR2 FQGTGA. The CDR3 is made up of 14 amino acids. With 5 bases clipped from V and 4 bases from J, the junction kept 2 bases outside the gene matches. The CDR3 region is CASSRTSGSYEQYF. CDR3 sequence (DNA): TGTGCCAGCAGCCGGACTAGCGGGAGTTACGAGCAGTACTTC.

The gene calls are TRBV2 and TRBJ2-5; 7 bases are shared with TRBD1. Looked up from germline, CDR1 is SNHLY and CDR2 is FYNNEI. J was trimmed by 1 base and V by 8 bases; bases with no gene match: 10. The CDR3 totals 15 residues. This chain's CDR3 is CASLIFGTAQETQYF. The CDR3 nucleotides are TGTGCCAGCCTTATATTTGGGACAGCCCAAGAGACCCAGTACTTC.

The rearrangement uses TRBV6-5 and TRBJ2-7, with 7 nucleotides matching TRBD1. Per germline, CDR1 MNHEY and CDR2 SVGAGI. The CDR3 is 12 residues long. V trimming: 6 bases; J trimming: 2 bases; junction bases outside the gene matches: 1. The CDR3 sequence is CASSTGAYEQYF. The CDR3 nucleotides read TGTGCCAGCAGCACAGGGGCCTACGAGCAGTACTTC.

The count of this clone is one. CDR3 DNA sequence: TGCAGTGCTAGGGACGGAATTCGGGAGTACTTC. The encoded protein is CSARDGIREYF. The chain employs TRBV20-1 and TRBJ2-7; D remains unclear. This CDR3 has 11 amino acids. The ends were cut back, 3 bases at V and 11 bases at J, with 14 bases in the middle. Germline values: CDR1 DFQATT, CDR2 SNEGSKA (reference sequence).

The chain joins TRBV28 to TRBJ1-1; D is unclear. Germline V CDR1 and CDR2: MDHEN, SYDVKM. Trimming took 5 bases from V and 9 from J, leaving 13 bases between them. This CDR3 is 12 amino acids long. The CDR3 is CASSAQGLKAFF. The CDR3 DNA follows: TGTGCCAGCAGTGCTCAAGGGTTGAAAGCTTTCTTT. Variable domain in full (rest from reference TRBV28 and TRBJ1-1): DVKVTQSSRYLVKRTGEKVFLECVQDMDHENMFWYRQDPGLGLRLIYFSYDVKMKEKGDIPEGYSVSREKKERFSLILESASTNQTSMYLCASSAQGLKAFFGQGTRLTVV.

The rearrangement joins TRBV5-1 to TRBJ2-2; D uncertain. This CDR3 is 13 amino acids long. Trimming pared 2 bases from V and 6 bases from J, leaving 8 bases between. Germline V gene data show CDR1 as SGHRS and CDR2 as YFSETQ. The CDR3 sequence: CASSFLLSGELFF. The CDR3, as DNA: TGCGCCAGCAGCTTTCTACTATCCGGGGAGCTGTTTTTT.

This chain connects TRBV5-4 to TRBJ1-2; D remains unclear. V was trimmed by 4 bases and J by 3 bases, leaving 13 bases between them. Germline lookup yields CDR1 SGHNT and CDR2 YYREEE (reference sequence). CDR3 length equals 14 residues. Here the CDR3 DNA reads TGTGCCAGCAGCCTACAAGCGAGGGACTATGGCTACACCTTC. This gives the protein CASSLQARDYGYTF.

V and J are TRBV6-1 and TRBJ2-1, with 11 bases aligning to TRBD2. Unmatched junction bases numbered 7, after V lost 5 bases and J lost 7 bases. Per germline, CDR1 MNHNS and CDR2 SASEGT. This CDR3 is built from 15 residues. DNA for the CDR3: TGTGCCAGCAGTTCCCTGAGACTAGCGGGAAATGAGCAGTTCTTC. This sequence encodes CASSSLRLAGNEQFF.

The chain is built from TRBV29-1 and TRBJ2-7; the match to TRBD1 covers 9 bases. The CDR3 spans 14 residues. V lost 6 bases, J lost 1 base, and 7 bases stayed unmatched. Germline V lookup: CDR1 SQVTM, CDR2 ANQGSEA. CDR3 amino acids: CSVASGTGSYEQYF. CDR3 in DNA: TGCAGCGTAGCTTCCGGGACAGGGTCCTACGAGCAGTACTTC.

The V gene is TRBV27, the J gene TRBJ2-2, with D hard to call. CDR3 length: 13 residues. Germline CDR1 and CDR2: MNHEY and SMNVEV (reference sequence). The ends were cut back, 6 bases at V and 4 bases at J, with 9 bases in the middle. The CDR3 protein is CASRGGRTGELFF. CDR3 coding DNA: TGTGCCAGCAGAGGCGGACGCACCGGGGAGCTGTTTTTT.

Remarks on this clone: This may stem from a read error, because a much larger clone lies one nucleotide away. This chain joins TRBV6-6 and TRBJ1-1; D perhaps matches TRBD1 (6 bases). Germline lookup yields CDR1 MNHNY and CDR2 SVGAGI (reference sequence). With 5 bases removed from V and 1 base from J, the gap between germline ends came to 8 bases. The CDR3 covers 13 residues. CDR3 protein: CASSKQGNTEAFF. The DNA for the CDR3 is TGTGCCAGCAGTAAACAGGGGAACACTGAAGCTTTCTTT.

V is TRBV5-1 and J is TRBJ2-2, with no clear D. This CDR3 is 15 amino acids long. Germline V gene data show CDR1 as SGHRS and CDR2 as YFSETQ. Trimming took off 6 bases at V and 3 bases at J, with 15 bases between the two ends. The CDR3 DNA sequence: TGCGCCAGCATTTTAGACAATCCGGACACCGGGGAGCTGTTTTTT. Translation: CASILDNPDTGELFF.

CDR3 DNA sequence: TGTGCCAGCAGCACGTACGCTAACTATGGCTACACCTTC. This codes for CASSTYANYGYTF. The chain joins TRBV28 to TRBJ1-2; D is ambiguous. The V end lost 6 bases, the J end lost 0 bases, and 8 bases lay between the germline ends. The length of the CDR3 is 13 residues. Per the germline V gene, CDR1 is MDHEN and CDR2 is SYDVKM.

J is TRBJ2-3 and V is TRBV19, with 10 nucleotides matching TRBD2. V was clipped by 7 bases and J by 2 bases; unmatched bases: 3. The CDR3 loop spans 14 amino acids. Germline values: CDR1 LNHDA, CDR2 SQIVND (reference sequence). The CDR3 DNA sequence: TGTGCCAGTACGACTAGCGGGTACACAGATACGCAGTATTTT. It encodes CASTTSGYTDTQYF.

This chain joins TRBV7-2 and TRBJ1-2, with D perhaps TRBD1 (5 bases). V lost 1 base and J lost 4, with 13 bases in between. Germline values: CDR1 SGHTA, CDR2 FQGNSA. The CDR3 is 15 residues long. CDR3 protein: CASSLVSSGGYGYTF. The CDR3 DNA reads TGTGCCAGCAGCTTAGTGTCCTCCGGGGGCTATGGCTACACCTTC. Variable domain in full (rest from reference TRBV7-2 and TRBJ1-2): GAGVSQSPSNKVTEKGKDVELRCDPISGHTALYWYRQSLGQGLEFLIYFQGNSAPDKSGLPSDRFSAERTGGSVSTLTIQRTQQEDSAVYLCASSLVSSGGYGYTFGSGTRLTVV.

V gene TRBV7-2 combines with J gene TRBJ1-1, with D perhaps matching TRBD1 (5 bases). The CDR3 has 16 residues. The germline V and J ends were trimmed by 5 bases and 1 base, with 17 bases remaining between them. Looked up from germline, CDR1 is SGHTA and CDR2 is FQGNSA. CDR3 loop: CASSPRGGTANTEAFF. The CDR3 DNA reads TGTGCCAGCAGCCCTAGGGGAGGGACGGCGAACACTGAAGCTTTCTTT.

CDR3 protein: CASSAPRSSYNEQFF. The CDR3 region has the DNA TGTGCCAGCAGCGCCCCCCGAAGCTCCTACAATGAGCAGTTCTTC. The chain recombines TRBV5-6 with TRBJ2-1; D gene ambiguous. Trimming removed 4 bases from V and 0 bases from J, with 11 bases in between. Germline CDR1 reads SGHDT; CDR2 reads YYEEEE. The CDR3 covers 15 residues.

A single count supports this clone. The chain employs TRBV18 and TRBJ1-3; no clear D gene. The CDR3 loop spans 17 amino acids. Germline CDR1 reads KGHSH; CDR2 reads LQKENI. The germline V and J ends were trimmed by 1 base and 1 base, with 14 bases remaining between them. The chain's CDR3 is CASSPLLIGGSGNTIYF. The CDR3 DNA is TGTGCCAGCTCACCACTATTAATCGGTGGATCTGGAAACACCATATATTTT.

The chain uses TRBV9 and TRBJ2-3, with TRBD2 matching 8 bases. The V gene's germline CDR1 is SGDLS and CDR2 YYNGEE. Unmatched junction bases numbered 12, after V lost 4 bases and J lost 5 bases. The CDR3 totals 16 residues. For the CDR3, the DNA is TGTGCCAGCAGCCTTAAGGGAGCGGGAGATGGAGATACGCAGTATTTT. Protein: CASSLKGAGDGDTQYF.

This clone turned up a few times. J is TRBJ1-2 and V is TRBV5-6, with no clear D. This CDR3 has 13 residues. With 1 base removed from V and 7 bases from J, the gap between germline ends came to 11 bases. The germline V gene encodes CDR1 SGHDT and CDR2 YYEEEE. The CDR3 coding sequence is TGTGCCAGCAGCTTGCCAGCTGGCGGTGGCTACACCTTC. Protein sequence: CASSLPAGGGYTF. Looking up the rest from reference TRBV5-6 and TRBJ1-2 gives the full variable domain: DAGVTQSPTHLIKTRGQQVTLRCSPKSGHDTVSWYQQALGQGPQFIFQYYEEEERQRGNFPDRFSGHQFPNYSSELNVNALLLGDSALYLCASSLPAGGGYTFGSGTRLTVV.

V is TRBV5-1 and J is TRBJ2-5, with D tentatively TRBD2 (6 bases). Trimming took 2 bases from V and 0 from J, leaving 14 bases between them. The CDR3 consists of 16 residues. Germline CDR1 is SGHRS and CDR2 is YFSETQ. The CDR3 nucleotides are TGCGCCAGCAGCTTTGAACCGGGAGAGTACCAAGAGACCCAGTACTTC. This encodes CASSFEPGEYQETQYF. Together with reference TRBV5-1 and TRBJ2-5, the CDR3 gives the full variable domain: KAGVTQTPRYLIKTRGQQVTLSCSPISGHRSVSWYQQTPGQGLQFLFEYFSETQRNKGNFPGRFSGRQFSNSRSEMNVSTLELGDSALYLCASSFEPGEYQETQYFGPGTRLLVL.